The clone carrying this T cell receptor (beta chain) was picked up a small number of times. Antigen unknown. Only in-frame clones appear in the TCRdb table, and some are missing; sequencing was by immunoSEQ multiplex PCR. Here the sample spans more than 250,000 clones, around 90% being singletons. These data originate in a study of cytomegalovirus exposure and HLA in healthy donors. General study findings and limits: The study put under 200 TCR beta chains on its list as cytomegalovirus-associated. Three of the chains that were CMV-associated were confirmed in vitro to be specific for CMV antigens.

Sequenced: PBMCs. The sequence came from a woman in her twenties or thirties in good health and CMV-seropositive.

The CDR3 DNA is TGTGCCAGCAGTACATGGAGGGGGGACGAGCAGTACTTC. Amino acids: CASSTWRGDEQYF. The J gene is TRBJ2-7, the V gene TRBV27, with D perhaps matching TRBD1 or TRBD2 (6 bases each). From germline, CDR1 is MNHEY and CDR2 SMNVEV (reference sequence). Trimming left V 5 bases short and J 5 bases short, with 13 bases between. This CDR3 contains 13 residues.